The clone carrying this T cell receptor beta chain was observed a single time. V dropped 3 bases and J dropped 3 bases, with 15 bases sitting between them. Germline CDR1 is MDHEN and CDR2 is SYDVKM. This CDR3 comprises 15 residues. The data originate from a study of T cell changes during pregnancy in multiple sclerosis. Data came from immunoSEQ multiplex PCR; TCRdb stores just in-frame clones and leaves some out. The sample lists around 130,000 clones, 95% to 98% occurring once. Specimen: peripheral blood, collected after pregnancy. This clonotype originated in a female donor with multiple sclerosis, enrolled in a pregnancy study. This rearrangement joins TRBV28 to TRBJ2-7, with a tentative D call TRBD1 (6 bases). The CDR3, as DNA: TGTGCCAGCAGTTTCCGGACTTCAGGGGACTACGAGCAGTACTTC. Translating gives CASSFRTSGDYEQYF. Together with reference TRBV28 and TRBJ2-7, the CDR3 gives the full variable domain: DVKVTQSSRYLVKRTGEKVFLECVQDMDHENMFWYRQDPGLGLRLIYFSYDVKMKEKGDIPEGYSVSREKKERFSLILESASTNQTSMYLCASSFRTSGDYEQYFGPGTRLTVT.